A single T cell receptor (beta chain) is shown here with its context. No DNA is shown, since the ends of the CDR3 on it are uncertain; the CDR3 is the one TCRdb lists. The data belong to a study of blood T cells in healthy people across ages. Study information: Researchers report that template switching captured about one barcoded beta molecule per two T cells.

Germline loops: CDR1 LGHNA, CDR2 YNFKEQ. The CDR3 is 17 residues long, ends included. The sample providers were healthy Caucasian people from Russia, aged roughly 6 to 95. Per-sample yields of isolated PBMCs were at least 7 million. Sample-barcoded 5' priming and a J-beta primer mix drove a second PCR of roughly 6 to 12 cycles. A single record per CDR3 protein comes from TCRdb applying MiXCR to the 5' RACE reads. This table holds about 930,000 distinct CDR3 sequences, 25% to 30% found once. The same data also contributed to another study, on T cells of mothers and their children.

The receptor was isolated from a woman aged 40-49 years in good health. The chain couples TRBV4-2 to TRBJ1-2; TRBD1 reflects the table's D call only, with no check against the DNA. Sequenced material: blood. CDR3 sequence: CASSQDDSGQGNYGYTF.